What follows are 5 T cell receptor beta chains derived from one specimen sequenced in a study of response to subunit inactivated influenza vaccine. Using its own MiXCR run on the RT-PCR reads, TCRdb lists one record per CDR3 protein. This sample has a few hundred thousand distinct CDR3 sequences, with around 15% found just once. This material consisted of PBMCs from blood, taken 11 to 12 days after vaccination. Source of these receptors: a man aged 50 to 59 who received an inactivated influenza vaccine.

This clonotype came up many times. J is TRBJ2-7 and V is TRBV7-9, with D tentatively TRBD1 or TRBD2 (5 bases each). This CDR3 is 13 amino acids long. Germline CDR1 SEHNR, CDR2 FQNEAQ (reference sequence). Trimming cost V 7 bases and J 2 bases, with 12 bases left between them. CDR3 residues: CASTGAVPYEQYF. The DNA for the CDR3 is TGTGCCAGCACCGGGGCAGTACCCTACGAGCAGTACTTC.

This clonotype was counted at least ten times. This sequence joins TRBV7-2 and TRBJ1-4, with a weak D call TRBD1 (5 bases). The CDR3 contains 15 residues. CDR1 is SGHTA and CDR2 is FQGNSA in the germline V gene. Trimming cost V 5 bases and J 0 bases, with 10 bases left between them. Written as DNA, the CDR3 is TGTGCCAGCAGCCCCCGCAGGGCAACTAATGAAAAACTGTTTTTT. Translated: CASSPRRATNEKLFF.

The CDR3 coding sequence is TGTGCCAGCAGCTCCCCAGACGGGTTGAATACGCAGTATTTT. It translates to CASSSPDGLNTQYF. V and J are TRBV7-8 and TRBJ2-3; D remains ambiguous. Germline assignment: CDR1 SGHVS and CDR2 FQNEAQ. This CDR3 comprises 14 residues. V was shortened by 4 bases and J by 7 bases, with 15 bases between the two germline ends.

The chain links TRBV7-8 to TRBJ2-5; 13 bases line up with TRBD2. In germline, CDR1 is SGHVS, CDR2 FQNEAQ. With 4 bases clipped from V and 1 base from J, the junction kept 3 bases outside the gene matches. The CDR3 sequence is 16 residues long. CDR3: CASSSRTSGGQETQYF. The CDR3 DNA is TGTGCCAGCAGCTCTCGGACTAGCGGGGGCCAAGAGACCCAGTACTTC.

The rearrangement links TRBV2 to TRBJ2-5; 7 nucleotides line up with TRBD1. The germline V gene encodes CDR1 SNHLY and CDR2 FYNNEI. The CDR3 extends over 15 amino acids. Losses at the gene ends were 9 bases for V and 4 bases for J; bases not matched to a gene: 14. This chain's CDR3 is CASRIQTGPGETQYF. The CDR3 region has the DNA TGTGCCAGTAGAATCCAGACAGGGCCGGGAGAGACCCAGTACTTC.